This entry concerns a single T cell receptor (beta chain). Antigen: not known. The record originates from a study of T-cell memory formation after mild COVID-19. General observations from the study: The second-wave clones peaking on day 37 were not confirmed as SARS-CoV-2-specific. Contracting CD8+ clones were enriched in EMRA, CD4+ mainly in CM and EM.

The V gene lost 5 bases and the J gene lost 1 base, with 20 bases spanning the gap. Germline V CDR1 and CDR2: KGHDR, SFDVKD. The CDR3 has 18 residues. Via MiXCR, TCRdb re-called the 5' RACE reads, giving one row per CDR3 protein. The repertoire holds about 560,000 distinct CDR3 sequences, about 20% seen once, with about 8.4% in the top ten. The rearrangement uses TRBV24-1 and TRBJ2-1; maybe TRBD1 (6 bases). Sequencing was carried out using PBMCs or a T cell subset sorted from them (not recorded which). This receptor was obtained from an adult woman who had mild COVID-19 (a few samples of this study predate the infection). Cell type and time point are not known. The CDR3 DNA follows: TGTGCCACCAGTGGAGTGACAGGCGGACCCCATTCCTACAATGAGCAGTTCTTC. Amino acid sequence: CATSGVTGGPHSYNEQFF.